This T cell receptor beta chain is drawn from a study of shared clonotypes between healthy human individuals (dated by TCRdb to the early 2020s). With regard to the full study: A couple of women and a few men aged 18 to 49 years were included in the cohort. Blood TCR repertoires of roughly 5 healthy adults were deeply sequenced to estimate repertoire size and the extent of clonotype sharing between individuals. Leukapheresis yielded between about 0.85 and 10 billion PBMCs per donor. To increase sequencing depth and limit assay-specific biases, different laboratories used diverse techniques to prepare libraries and sequence TCR repertoires. Per donor, three plates each were used for CD4 naive and CD4 memory, two for CD8 naive, and one for CD8 memory. The investigation overall reported the following: Compared with non-shared clonotypes, clonotypes shared by all four sorted-subset donors had higher generation probabilities. Pairwise subsampling led to the expectation that sequencing depth would affect the degree of clonotype sharing among donors. Even with the large sequencing depth, rarefaction of the sorted-subset datasets indicated that sequencing was incomplete. Naive subsets generally had larger estimated clonotype richness than memory subsets. About 5% of naive CD4, around 3.6% of naive CD8, roughly 2.4% of memory CD4, and more than 0.35% of memory CD8 clonotypes were shared across a few donors. Because the study included a small number of donors, the genetic and exposure-history diversity represented was limited. Sampling was restricted to blood, and TCR repertoires in tissue are likely to differ from TCR repertoires in blood.

TCR CDR3 regions were amplified from genomic DNA by multiplex PCR using the deep immunoSEQ assay. Extracted genomic DNA from each cell subset was distributed evenly across all wells of several immunoSEQ 96-well plates, and each plate was treated as a replicate. For sorted subsets, approximately 200 ng of genomic DNA, equivalent to 30,000 or so T cell genomes, went into each replicate PCR. Purified libraries were measured with a Qubit 3.0 fluorometer, size-checked on a Bioanalyzer 2100, and measured again with the KAPA Library Quantification kit. Every immunoSEQ 96-well plate was sequenced on a dedicated single-read 150-cycle Illumina NextSeq 550 flow cell. Per the authors' processing: Because the immunoSEQ output held only junctional sequences and lacked quality scores, the filtering could not match the filtering applied to full-length reads. To assign V/J genes and CDR3, sequences were annotated against IMGT germline references using PyIR, a Python wrapper for IgBLAST v1.9. Reads were removed for weak V/J assignments (E-value above 1e-6), missing CDR3, stop codons, out-of-frame junctions, or ambiguous translated residues. V3J clonotypes were defined by identical inferred V gene, J gene, and CDR3 amino acid sequence. The percentage overlap between two repertoires was calculated by dividing the number of shared unique clonotypes by the size of the smaller repertoire. Repertoire richness was assessed with RTK rarefaction, the Chao1 estimator, and Recon v2.1 estimates of unobserved clonotypes. Generation probabilities were computed with OLGA for all TCRbeta clonotypes obtained by the gDNA method from a few donors. What TCRdb holds here is the immuneACCESS table cut down to in-frame rearrangements. Part of the clones is not present; checked against another copy, under half of the missing clones reflect an unresolved V gene, and the others are unexplained. That table furnishes V, J and clone size, whereas the DNA furnished D and trimming. In this sample the table shows some 980,000 clones, over 60% of which occur a single time. Approximately 1.5% of the sample is in the top ten clones.

Concerning this clone: The specificity of this receptor is unknown. Base qualities are not recorded, but no much larger clone differs from it by a single base.

There are 19 amino acids in the CDR3, from cysteine to phenylalanine inclusive. The read is trimmed to its CDR3 DNA, 57 bases read in frame from base 1. CDR1 and CDR2 are read off the germline V gene as SGHAT and FQNNGV. The V and J ends are trimmed by 4 bases and 4 bases, leaving 28 bases between them. The donors were healthy, HIV-negative adults with no recently reported acute infections or vaccinations. All donors were Caucasian adults living in Nashville, Tennessee, USA. CD4+ T cells were enriched by magnetic negative selection, after which naive cells were positively selected on CD45RA and the negative fraction was taken as the memory subset. After blood collection by leukapheresis, PBMCs were isolated using Ficoll-Histopaque density gradient centrifugation and then cryopreserved in the vapor phase of liquid nitrogen. Purity and quantity of every magnetically sorted T cell population were checked by analytical flow cytometry. Each sorted fraction had its genomic DNA isolated and then quantified by UV absorbance on a Nanodrop 2000c.

The TCR originated in a man aged 18-30 years in good health. The chain is encoded by TRBV11-2 joined to TRBJ2-5; TRBD1 is possibly the D segment (6 matching bases). Sequencing was performed on memory CD4+ T cells sorted from blood. The cell subset or site label on this specimen signifies: CD45RA-negative fraction. The encoded CDR3 is CASSSQPQGGQTKGETQYF. The bases are TGTGCCAGCAGCTCCCAACCCCAGGGCGGACAGACTAAGGGAGAGACCCAGTACTTC.